This is a list of T cell receptor beta chains from one sample in a study of blood T cell repertoires in COVID-19. Produced via immunoSEQ multiplex PCR; TCRdb's table is partial and in-frame only. This sample carries roughly 340,000 clones, around 89% of them seen once, and the ten largest clones take roughly 0.99%. Source material: PBMCs or T cells enriched from blood (not recorded which). Receptors were obtained from a man younger than 30 who had recovered from COVID-19. Each CDR3 is given with its conserved first and last residue. D genes are given only for firm matches. Clone sizes are given selectively: once, few, many, or a class where the clone is expanded.

D	size	length	V	J	CDR3	DNA
TRBD2	NA	14	TRBV5-6	TRBJ2-3	CASSTGLSTDTQYF	TGTGCCAGCAGCACGGGACTATCCACAGATACGCAGTATTTT
NA	NA	16	TRBV9	TRBJ2-2	CASSVDPHSNTGELFF	TGTGCCAGCAGCGTAGATCCACATAGCAACACCGGGGAGCTGTTTTTT
TRBD1	NA	19	TRBV6-1	TRBJ2-2	CASSESITRTGGVGGELFF	TGTGCCAGCAGTGAATCGATTACAAGGACAGGGGGCGTGGGCGGGGAGCTGTTTTTT
NA	NA	14	TRBV7-9	TRBJ2-2	CASSEPTGVGELFF	TGTGCCAGCAGCGAGCCCACGGGGGTCGGGGAGCTGTTTTTT
NA	NA	13	TRBV27	TRBJ2-1	CASSEGLNNEQFF	TGTGCCAGCAGTGAGGGACTGAACAATGAGCAGTTCTTC
TRBD1	NA	15	TRBV12-5	TRBJ1-5	CASGFEGAGNQPQHF	TGTGCTAGTGGTTTTGAGGGGGCGGGCAATCAGCCCCAGCATTTT
NA	NA	13	TRBV11-2	TRBJ2-3	CASSPQGVGTQYF	TGTGCCAGCAGCCCCCAGGGCGTCGGTACGCAGTATTTT
TRBD2	few	16	TRBV28	TRBJ2-7	CASSFGASGRASEQYF	TGTGCCAGCAGTTTTGGCGCTAGCGGGAGGGCCTCCGAGCAGTACTTC
NA	NA	12	TRBV2	TRBJ2-1	CASCAVSDEQFF	TGTGCCAGCTGTGCAGTCTCAGATGAGCAGTTCTTC
TRBD1	NA	16	TRBV7-2	TRBJ1-1	CATAPGGRALNTEAFF	TGTGCCACTGCCCCAGGGGGTAGAGCCTTGAACACTGAAGCTTTCTTT
TRBD2	NA	16	TRBV4-2	TRBJ2-1	CASSAGGLAVFSEQFF	TGTGCCAGCAGCGCCGGGGGACTAGCGGTATTCAGTGAGCAGTTCTTC
NA	once	15	TRBV7-2	TRBJ1-1	CASSLVGHANTEAFF	TGTGCCAGCAGCCTAGTGGGACATGCGAACACTGAAGCTTTCTTT
NA	NA	15	TRBV5-1	TRBJ2-3	CASRPGHGSTDTQYF	TGCGCCAGCAGACCGGGACACGGGTCCACAGATACGCAGTATTTT
NA	NA	17	TRBV11-2	TRBJ1-6	CASSLEDQGNYNSPLHF	TGTGCCAGCAGCTTAGAGGATCAGGGGAACTATAATTCACCCCTCCACTTT
NA	NA	11	TRBV3-1/TRBV3-2	TRBJ1-1	CASGPNTEAFF	TGTGCCAGCGGGCCGAACACTGAAGCTTTCTTT
TRBD1	NA	17	TRBV9	TRBJ2-3	CASSTRDRGLGTDTQYF	TGTGCCAGCAGCACCCGGGACAGGGGGCTGGGGACAGATACGCAGTATTTT
NA	NA	12	TRBV28	TRBJ2-7	CASSSGTYEQYF	TGTGCCAGCAGTTCCGGGACCTACGAGCAGTACTTC
NA	once	14	TRBV4-2	TRBJ2-1	CASSQGGPIDEQFF	TGTGCCAGCAGCCAAGGGGGGCCAATTGATGAGCAGTTCTTC
NA	once	14	TRBV18	TRBJ1-6	CASSPRQPNSPLHF	TGTGCCAGCTCACCCCGACAGCCTAATTCACCCCTCCACTTT
NA	NA	14	TRBV28	TRBJ2-2	CASKGGSNTGELFF	TGTGCCAGCAAAGGCGGGTCGAACACCGGGGAGCTGTTTTTT
NA	NA	12	TRBV11-2	TRBJ2-4	CASSRGLNIQYF	TGTGCCAGCAGCCGAGGGCTAAACATTCAGTACTTC
TRBD2	NA	17	TRBV5-4	TRBJ2-6	CASSTRTSATGANVLTF	TGTGCCAGCAGCACAAGGACTAGTGCAACTGGGGCCAACGTCCTGACTTTC
NA	NA	15	TRBV27	TRBJ2-1	CASSFRPGFNNEQFF	TGTGCCAGCAGTTTCAGGCCAGGGTTTAACAATGAGCAGTTCTTC
NA	NA	17	TRBV7-3	TRBJ2-3	CASSLKIGGGNTDTQYF	TGTGCCAGCAGCTTAAAAATCGGCGGGGGCAACACAGATACGCAGTATTTT
NA	NA	15	TRBV3-1/TRBV3-2	TRBJ1-2	CASSQGGDILYGYTF	TGTGCCAGCAGCCAGGGGGGGGACATTCTCTATGGCTACACCTTC
NA	once	15	TRBV7-2	TRBJ2-7	CASSLGARSSYEQYF	TGTGCCAGCAGCTTAGGGGCCAGATCCTCCTACGAGCAGTACTTC
NA	NA	12	TRBV12-3/TRBV12-4	TRBJ2-7	CASSPGPYEQYF	TGTGCCAGCAGTCCTGGCCCCTACGAGCAGTACTTC